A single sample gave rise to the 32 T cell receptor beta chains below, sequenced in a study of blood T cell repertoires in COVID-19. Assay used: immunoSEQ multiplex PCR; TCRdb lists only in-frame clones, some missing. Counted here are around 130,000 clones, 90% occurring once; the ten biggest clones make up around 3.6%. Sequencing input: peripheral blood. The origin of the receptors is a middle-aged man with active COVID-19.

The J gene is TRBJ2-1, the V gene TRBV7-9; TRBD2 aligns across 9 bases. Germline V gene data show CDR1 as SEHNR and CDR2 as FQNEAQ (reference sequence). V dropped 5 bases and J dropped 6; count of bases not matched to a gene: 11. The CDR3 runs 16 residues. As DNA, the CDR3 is TGTGCCAGCAGCCCTTTAGCGGGAGTGGCGGGCAATGAGCAGTTCTTC. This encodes CASSPLAGVAGNEQFF. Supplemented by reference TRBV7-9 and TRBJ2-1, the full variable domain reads DTGVSQNPRHKITKRGQNVTFRCDPISEHNRLYWYRQTLGQGPEFLTYFQNEAQLEKSRLLSDRFSAERPKGSFSTLEIQRTEQGDSAMYLCASSPLAGVAGNEQFFGPGTRLTVL.

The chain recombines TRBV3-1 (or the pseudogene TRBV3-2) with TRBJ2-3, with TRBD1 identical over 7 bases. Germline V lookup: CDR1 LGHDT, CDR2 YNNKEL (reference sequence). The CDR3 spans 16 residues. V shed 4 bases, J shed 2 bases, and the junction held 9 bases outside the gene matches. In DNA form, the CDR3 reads TGTGCCAGCAGCCCGGGACAGCGTTTATCCACAGATACGCAGTATTTT. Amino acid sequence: CASSPGQRLSTDTQYF.

The DNA of the CDR3 is TGTGCCAGCAGTGATCTAGGACTAGCGGGAGATACAGGGGCCAACGTCCTGACTTTC. Amino acid sequence: CASSDLGLAGDTGANVLTF. The rearrangement joins TRBV2 to TRBJ2-6, with 13 positions matching TRBD2. Germline CDR1 is SNHLY and CDR2 is FYNNEI. This CDR3 contains 19 residues. The V segment lost 3 bases and the J segment 4 bases; nucleotides outside the gene matches: 9.

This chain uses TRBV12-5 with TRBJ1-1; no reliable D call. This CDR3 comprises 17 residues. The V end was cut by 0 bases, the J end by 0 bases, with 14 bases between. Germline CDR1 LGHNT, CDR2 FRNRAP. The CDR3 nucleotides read TGTGCTAGTGGTTTGGTACGGGTTGTCGGAATGAACACTGAAGCTTTCTTT. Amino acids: CASGLVRVVGMNTEAFF.

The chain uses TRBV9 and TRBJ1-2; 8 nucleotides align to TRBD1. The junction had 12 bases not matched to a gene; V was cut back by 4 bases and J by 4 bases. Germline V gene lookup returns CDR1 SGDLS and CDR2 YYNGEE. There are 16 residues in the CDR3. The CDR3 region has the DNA TGTGCCAGCAGCAACTCCCCAGGGGGCAAGAGCTATGGCTACACCTTC. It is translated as CASSNSPGGKSYGYTF. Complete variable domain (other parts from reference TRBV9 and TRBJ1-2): DSGVTQTPKHLITATGQRVTLRCSPRSGDLSVYWYQQSLDQGLQFLIQYYNGEERAKGNILERFSAQQFPDLHSELNLSSLELGDSALYFCASSNSPGGKSYGYTFGSGTRLTVV.

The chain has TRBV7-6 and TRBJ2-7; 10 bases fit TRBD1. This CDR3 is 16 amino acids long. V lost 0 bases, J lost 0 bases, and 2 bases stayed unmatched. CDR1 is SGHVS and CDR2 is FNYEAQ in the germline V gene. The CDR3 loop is CASSLATGGISYEQYF. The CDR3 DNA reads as TGTGCCAGCAGCTTAGCGACAGGGGGCATCTCCTACGAGCAGTACTTC.

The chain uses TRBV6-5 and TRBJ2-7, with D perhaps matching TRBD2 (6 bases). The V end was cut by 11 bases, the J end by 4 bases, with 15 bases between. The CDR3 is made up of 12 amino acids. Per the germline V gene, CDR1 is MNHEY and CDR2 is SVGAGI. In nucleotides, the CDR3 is TGTGCCGTCCTCCTGGGGGGTTACGAGCAGTACGTC. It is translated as CAVLLGGYEQYV.

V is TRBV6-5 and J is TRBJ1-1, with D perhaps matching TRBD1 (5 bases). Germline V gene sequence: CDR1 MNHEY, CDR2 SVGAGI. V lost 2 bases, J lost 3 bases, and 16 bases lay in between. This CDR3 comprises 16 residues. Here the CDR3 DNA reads TGTGCCAGCAGTTACGGTATCAGGGATGTGGACACTGAAGCTTTCTTT. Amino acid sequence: CASSYGIRDVDTEAFF.

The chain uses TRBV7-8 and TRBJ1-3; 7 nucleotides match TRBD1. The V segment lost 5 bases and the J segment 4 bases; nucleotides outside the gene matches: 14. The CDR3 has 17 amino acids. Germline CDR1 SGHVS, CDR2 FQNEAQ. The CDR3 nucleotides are TGTGCCAGCAGCACACACAAACAGGGGCGCACGGGAAACACCATATATTTT. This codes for CASSTHKQGRTGNTIYF. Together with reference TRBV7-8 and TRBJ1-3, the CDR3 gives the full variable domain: GAGVSQSPRYKVAKRGQDVALRCDPISGHVSLFWYQQALGQGPEFLTYFQNEAQLDKSGLPSDRFFAERPEGSVSTLKIQRTQQEDSAVYLCASSTHKQGRTGNTIYFGEGSWLTVV.

CDR3: CASSTNVGLAKNIQYF. CDR3 nucleotide sequence: TGTGCCAGTAGTACCAATGTTGGGCTAGCCAAAAACATTCAGTACTTC. The genes are TRBV19 and TRBJ2-4; D is ambiguous. Looked up from germline, CDR1 is LNHDA and CDR2 is SQIVND (reference sequence). V lost 4 bases and J 0 bases, leaving 13 bases between the germline ends. The CDR3 is 16 amino acids.

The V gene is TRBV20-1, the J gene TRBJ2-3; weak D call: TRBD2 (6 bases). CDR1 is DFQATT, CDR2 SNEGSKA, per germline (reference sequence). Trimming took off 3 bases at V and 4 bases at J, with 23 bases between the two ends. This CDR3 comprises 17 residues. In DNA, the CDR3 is TGCAGTGCTAGTGGGACTTTAGGAGGGTCAGACGCAGATACGCAGTATTTT. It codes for CSASGTLGGSDADTQYF.

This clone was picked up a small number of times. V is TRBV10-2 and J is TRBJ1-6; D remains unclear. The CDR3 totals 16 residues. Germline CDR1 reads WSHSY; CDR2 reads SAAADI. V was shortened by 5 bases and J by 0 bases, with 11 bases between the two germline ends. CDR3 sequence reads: CASSLVPSSYNSPLHF. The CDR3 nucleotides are TGCGCCAGCAGTTTAGTCCCAAGCTCCTATAATTCACCCCTCCACTTT.

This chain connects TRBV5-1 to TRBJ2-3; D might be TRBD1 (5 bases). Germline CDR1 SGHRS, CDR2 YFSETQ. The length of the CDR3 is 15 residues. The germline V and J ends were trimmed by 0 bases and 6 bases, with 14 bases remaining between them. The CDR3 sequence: CASSLEGKPVDTQYF. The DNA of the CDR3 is TGCGCCAGCAGCTTGGAGGGGAAACCGGTCGATACGCAGTATTTT. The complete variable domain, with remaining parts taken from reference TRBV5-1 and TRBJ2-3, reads KAGVTQTPRYLIKTRGQQVTLSCSPISGHRSVSWYQQTPGQGLQFLFEYFSETQRNKGNFPGRFSGRQFSNSRSEMNVSTLELGDSALYLCASSLEGKPVDTQYFGPGTRLTVL.

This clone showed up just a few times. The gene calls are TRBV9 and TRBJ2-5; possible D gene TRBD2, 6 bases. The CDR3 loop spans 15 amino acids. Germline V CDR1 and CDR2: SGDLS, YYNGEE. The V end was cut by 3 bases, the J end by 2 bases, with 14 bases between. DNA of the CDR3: TGTGCCAGCAGCGCCTCGGGACTTAGGCAAGAGACCCAGTACTTC. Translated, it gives CASSASGLRQETQYF.

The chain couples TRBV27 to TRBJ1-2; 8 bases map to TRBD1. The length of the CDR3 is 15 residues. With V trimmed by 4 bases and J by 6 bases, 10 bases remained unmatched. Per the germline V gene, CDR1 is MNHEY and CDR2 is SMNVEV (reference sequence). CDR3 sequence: CASSSLAGGDDGYTF. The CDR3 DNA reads TGTGCCAGCAGTTCCCTAGCAGGGGGCGACGATGGCTACACCTTC.

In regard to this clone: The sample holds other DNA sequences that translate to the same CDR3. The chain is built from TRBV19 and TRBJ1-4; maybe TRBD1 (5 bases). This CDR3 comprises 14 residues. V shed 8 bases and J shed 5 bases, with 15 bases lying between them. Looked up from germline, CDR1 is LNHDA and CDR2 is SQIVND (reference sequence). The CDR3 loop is CASFLGGSNEKLFF. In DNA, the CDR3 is TGTGCCAGTTTTCTCGGGGGTTCAAATGAAAAACTGTTTTTT. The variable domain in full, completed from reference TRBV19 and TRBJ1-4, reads DGGITQSPKYLFRKEGQNVTLSCEQNLNHDAMYWYRQDPGQGLRLIYYSQIVNDFQKGDIAEGYSVSREKKESFPLTVTSAQKNPTAFYLCASFLGGSNEKLFFGSGTQLSVL.

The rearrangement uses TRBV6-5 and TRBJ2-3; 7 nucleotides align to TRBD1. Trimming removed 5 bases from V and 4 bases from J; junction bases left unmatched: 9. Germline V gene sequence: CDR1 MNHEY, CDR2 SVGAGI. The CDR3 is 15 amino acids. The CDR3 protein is CASSLRGQLSDTQYF. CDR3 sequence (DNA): TGTGCCAGCAGTCTAAGGGGACAGCTTTCAGATACGCAGTATTTT.

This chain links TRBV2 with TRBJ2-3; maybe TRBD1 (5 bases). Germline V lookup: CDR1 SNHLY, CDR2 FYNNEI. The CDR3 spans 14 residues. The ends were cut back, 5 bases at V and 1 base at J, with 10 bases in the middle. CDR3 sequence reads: CASSKDTGTDTQYF. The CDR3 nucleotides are TGTGCCAGCAGTAAGGACACGGGCACAGATACGCAGTATTTT. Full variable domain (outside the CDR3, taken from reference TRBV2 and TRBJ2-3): EPEVTQTPSHQVTQMGQEVILRCVPISNHLYFYWYRQILGQKVEFLVSFYNNEISEKSEIFDDQFSVERPDGSNFTLKIRSTKLEDSAMYFCASSKDTGTDTQYFGPGTRLTVL.

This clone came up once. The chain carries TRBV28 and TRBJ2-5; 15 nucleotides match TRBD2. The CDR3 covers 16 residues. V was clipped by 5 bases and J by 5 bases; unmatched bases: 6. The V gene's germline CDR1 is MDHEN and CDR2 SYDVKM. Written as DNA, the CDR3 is TGTGCCAGCAGTCAAGGACTAGCGGGAGGGCGGGAGACCCAGTACTTC. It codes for CASSQGLAGGRETQYF.

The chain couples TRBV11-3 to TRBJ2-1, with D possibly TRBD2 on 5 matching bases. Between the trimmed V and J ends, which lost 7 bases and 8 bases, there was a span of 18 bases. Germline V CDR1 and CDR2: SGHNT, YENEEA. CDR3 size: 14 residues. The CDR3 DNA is TGTGCCAGCATCGACCGCGGAGAGGGCGATGAGCAGTTCTTC. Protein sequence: CASIDRGEGDEQFF.

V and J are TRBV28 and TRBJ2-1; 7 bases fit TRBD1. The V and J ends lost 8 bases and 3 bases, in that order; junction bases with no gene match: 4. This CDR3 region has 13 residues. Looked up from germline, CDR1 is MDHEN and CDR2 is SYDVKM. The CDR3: CASRDRGYNEQFF. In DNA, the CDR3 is TGTGCCAGCCGGGACAGAGGCTACAATGAGCAGTTCTTC. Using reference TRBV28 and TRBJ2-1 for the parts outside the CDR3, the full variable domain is DVKVTQSSRYLVKRTGEKVFLECVQDMDHENMFWYRQDPGLGLRLIYFSYDVKMKEKGDIPEGYSVSREKKERFSLILESASTNQTSMYLCASRDRGYNEQFFGPGTRLTVL.

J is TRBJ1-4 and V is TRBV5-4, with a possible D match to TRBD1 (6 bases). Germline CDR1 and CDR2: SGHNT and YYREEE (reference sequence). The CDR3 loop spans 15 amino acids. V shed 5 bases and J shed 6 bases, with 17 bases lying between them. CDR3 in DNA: TGTGCCAGCAGTTCTCAAGGCAGGGGAGATGAAAAACTGTTTTTT. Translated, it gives CASSSQGRGDEKLFF.

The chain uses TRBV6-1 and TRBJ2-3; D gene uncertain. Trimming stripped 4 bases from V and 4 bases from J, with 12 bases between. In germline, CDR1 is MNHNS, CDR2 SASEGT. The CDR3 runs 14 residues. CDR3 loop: CASSGGYRADTQYF. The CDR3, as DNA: TGTGCCAGCAGTGGAGGATATCGCGCAGATACGCAGTATTTT.

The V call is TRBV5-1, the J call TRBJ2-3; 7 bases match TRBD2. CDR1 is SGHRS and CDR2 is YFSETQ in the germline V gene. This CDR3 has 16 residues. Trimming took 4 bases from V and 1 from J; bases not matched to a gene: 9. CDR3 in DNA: TGCGCCAGCAGCACCCTAGCGGTAGGCGGCACAGATACGCAGTATTTT. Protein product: CASSTLAVGGTDTQYF.

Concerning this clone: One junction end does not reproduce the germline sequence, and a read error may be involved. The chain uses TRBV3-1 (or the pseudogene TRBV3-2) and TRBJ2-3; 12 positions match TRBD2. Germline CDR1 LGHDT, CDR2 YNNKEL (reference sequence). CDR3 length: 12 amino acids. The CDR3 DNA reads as TGTGCCAGCAGCTCCCGACTAGCGGGAGTCTTCTTT. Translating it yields CASSSRLAGVFF.

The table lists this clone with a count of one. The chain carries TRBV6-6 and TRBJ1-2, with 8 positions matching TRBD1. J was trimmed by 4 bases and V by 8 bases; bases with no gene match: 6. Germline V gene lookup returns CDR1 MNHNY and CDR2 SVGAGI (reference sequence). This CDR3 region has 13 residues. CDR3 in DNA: TGTGCCAGCCGAGGACAGGGTCCCTATGGCTACACCTTC. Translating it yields CASRGQGPYGYTF.

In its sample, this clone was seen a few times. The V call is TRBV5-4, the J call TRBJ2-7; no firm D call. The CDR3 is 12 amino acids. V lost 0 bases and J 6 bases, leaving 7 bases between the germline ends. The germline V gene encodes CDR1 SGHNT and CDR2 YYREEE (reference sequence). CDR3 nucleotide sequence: TGTGCCAGCAGCTTGGACACTACCGAGCAGTACTTC. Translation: CASSLDTTEQYF.

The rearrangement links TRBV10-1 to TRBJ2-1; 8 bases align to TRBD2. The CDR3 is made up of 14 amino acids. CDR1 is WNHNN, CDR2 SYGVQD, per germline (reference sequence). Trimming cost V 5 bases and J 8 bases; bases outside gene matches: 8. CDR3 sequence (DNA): TGCGCCAGCAGTCCCAGCGGGAGTGTCCATGAGCAGTTCTTC. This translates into CASSPSGSVHEQFF.

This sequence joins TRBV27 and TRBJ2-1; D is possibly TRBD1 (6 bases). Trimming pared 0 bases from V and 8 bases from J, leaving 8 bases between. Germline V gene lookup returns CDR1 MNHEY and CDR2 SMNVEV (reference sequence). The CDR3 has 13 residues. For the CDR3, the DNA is TGTGCCAGCAGTTTATCGGCAGGGGATGAGCAGTTCTTC. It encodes CASSLSAGDEQFF.

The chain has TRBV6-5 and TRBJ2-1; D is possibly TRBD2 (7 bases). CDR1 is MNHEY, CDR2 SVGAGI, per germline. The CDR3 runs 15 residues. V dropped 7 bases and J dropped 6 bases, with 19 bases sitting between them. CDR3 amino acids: CASNSGGAAGNEQFF. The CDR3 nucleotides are TGTGCCAGCAACAGTGGGGGGGCGGCCGGCAATGAGCAGTTCTTC.

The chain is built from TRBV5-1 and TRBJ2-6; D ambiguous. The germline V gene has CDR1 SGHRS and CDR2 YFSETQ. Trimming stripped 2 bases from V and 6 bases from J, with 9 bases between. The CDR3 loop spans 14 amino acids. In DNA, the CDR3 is TGCGCCAGCAGCTTCTTACAACAGGCCAACGTCCTGACTTTC. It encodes CASSFLQQANVLTF.

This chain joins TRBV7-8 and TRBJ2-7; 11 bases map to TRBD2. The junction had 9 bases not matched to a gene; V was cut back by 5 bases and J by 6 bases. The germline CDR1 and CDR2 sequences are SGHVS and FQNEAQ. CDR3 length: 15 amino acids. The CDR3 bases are TGTGCCAGCAGCGGACAGGGACTAGCGGTCGGCGAGCAGTACGTC. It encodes CASSGQGLAVGEQYV.